This TCR beta chain was documented in a study of Ad26.COV2.S vaccination and SARS-CoV-2 variants. Sequenced by immunoSEQ multiplex PCR; TCRdb stores in-frame clones only, minus some. The sample lists approximately 500,000 clones, around 88% seen once, with around 13% in the top ten. Comments on this clone: As yet, its antigen is unknown.

The study's findings and limits: Breadth, reportedly substantial, characterized the spike-specific CD8+ and CD4+ T cell responses after vaccination.

Treatment here: around 19 received Ad26.COV2.S at low or high dose, single or two shots; about 5 received placebo; per-sample allocation not given. Day 63 following the first vaccine or placebo injection was when the samples were taken. Per germline, CDR1 SEHNR and CDR2 FQNEAQ (reference sequence). V lost 4 bases and J 3 bases, leaving 12 bases between the germline ends. The CDR3 length is 15 residues. This clonotype was obtained from a person between 18 and 65 years old who received the Ad26.COV2.S COVID-19 vaccine or a placebo. The sequencing here drew on peripheral blood, taken in a trial of Ad26.COV2.S vaccine versus placebo. The genes are TRBV7-9 and TRBJ1-4, with D tentatively TRBD1 (5 bases). Here the CDR3 DNA reads TGTGCCAGCAGCTCCCCGGGACGCGCTAATGAAAAACTGTTTTTT. Amino acids: CASSSPGRANEKLFF.